This T cell receptor (beta chain) was found in a study of T cell changes during pregnancy in multiple sclerosis. Germline assignment: CDR1 LGHNA and CDR2 YSLEER. After removal of 0 bases from V and 0 bases from J, the junction contained 12 bases not matched to a gene. This CDR3 region has 20 residues. Here immunoSEQ multiplex PCR was the method, and the copy in TCRdb shows in-frame clones only, minus some. Found here are 28,000 or so clones, around nine tenths of them singletons; the top ten hold 0.74%. This specimen consisted of CD4+ T cells from peripheral blood mononuclear cells, obtained in the first trimester of pregnancy. This receptor was identified in a female donor in good health, enrolled as a control in a pregnancy study. The chain recombines TRBV4-3 with TRBJ1-4; 8 nucleotides match TRBD1. CDR3 in amino acids: CASSQDITGGGTATNEKLFF. In DNA, the CDR3 is TGCGCCAGCAGCCAAGATATAACAGGGGGTGGTACTGCAACTAATGAAAAACTGTTTTTT.